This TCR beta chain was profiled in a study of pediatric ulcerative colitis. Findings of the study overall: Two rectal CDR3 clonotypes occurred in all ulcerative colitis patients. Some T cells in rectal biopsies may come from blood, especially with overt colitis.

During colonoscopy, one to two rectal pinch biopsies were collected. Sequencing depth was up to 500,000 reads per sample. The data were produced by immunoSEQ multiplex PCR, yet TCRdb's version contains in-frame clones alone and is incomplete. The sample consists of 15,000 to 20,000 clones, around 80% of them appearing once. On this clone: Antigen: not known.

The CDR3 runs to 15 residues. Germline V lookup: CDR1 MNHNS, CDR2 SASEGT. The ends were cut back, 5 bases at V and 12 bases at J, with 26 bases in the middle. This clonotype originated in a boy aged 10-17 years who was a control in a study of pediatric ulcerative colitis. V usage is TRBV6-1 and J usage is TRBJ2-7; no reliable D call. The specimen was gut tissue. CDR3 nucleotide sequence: TGTGCCAGCAGTCAACAAGGATTGACGGACCCTCGAGCGTACTTC. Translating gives CASSQQGLTDPRAYF.